Below are 27 T cell receptor beta chains sequenced from a single sample in a study of blood T cell repertoires in COVID-19. Some clones are missing from TCRdb's copy, which holds only in-frame ones; the method was immunoSEQ multiplex PCR. The table has under 200,000 clones, around 90% seen once. Sequences were obtained from PBMCs or T cells enriched from blood (not recorded which). The receptor source for this set is a young woman who had recovered from COVID-19.

This clone was detected only a few times. The J gene is TRBJ2-7, the V gene TRBV7-7, with D maybe TRBD1 (6 bases). Germline V gene sequence: CDR1 SSHAT, CDR2 FNYEAQ (reference sequence). CDR3 length: 15 amino acids. With 2 bases removed from V and 0 bases from J, the gap between germline ends came to 11 bases. CDR3 bases: TGTGCCAGCAGCTTATACCAGGGGAGCTCCTACGAGCAGTACTTC. It encodes CASSLYQGSSYEQYF.

CDR3 sequence: CASGLAGGQWTEAFF. The CDR3 coding sequence is TGTGCTAGTGGTCTAGCAGGGGGCCAGTGGACTGAAGCTTTCTTT. J is TRBJ1-1 and V is TRBV12-5, with TRBD1 matching 8 bases. The V segment lost 5 bases and the J segment 5 bases; nucleotides outside the gene matches: 10. CDR3 size: 15 residues. Per the germline V gene, CDR1 is LGHNT and CDR2 is FRNRAP.

The J gene is TRBJ1-6, the V gene TRBV7-9, with D perhaps TRBD1 (5 bases). The CDR3 runs to 16 residues. V was clipped by 3 bases and J by 6 bases, with 15 bases between them. In germline, CDR1 is SEHNR, CDR2 FQNEAQ (reference sequence). DNA of the CDR3: TGTGCCAGCAGCTTCCCCGTGGGGGGGAGTAATTCACCCCTCCACTTT. This codes for CASSFPVGGSNSPLHF.

This clone has more than one count but fewer than ten. Written as DNA, the CDR3 is TGCGCCAGCAGTCAATCTCAGTGGGTGGGCCAGGGATACGGAGATACGCAGTATTTT. This encodes CASSQSQWVGQGYGDTQYF. This rearrangement joins TRBV23-1 to TRBJ2-3; D might be TRBD1 (5 bases). TRBV23-1 is an ORF, with its function uncertain. Trimming took off 0 bases at V and 5 bases at J, with 24 bases between the two ends. CDR3 length equals 19 residues.

This rearrangement joins TRBV5-1 to TRBJ1-2; a weak D match, TRBD1 (5 bases). V was clipped by 3 bases and J by 1 base, with 7 bases between them. CDR1 is SGHRS and CDR2 is YFSETQ in the germline V gene. This CDR3 is built from 13 residues. CDR3 region: CASSSDSNYGYTF. The CDR3 DNA reads as TGCGCCAGCAGCTCAGACAGTAACTATGGCTACACCTTC.

Only one count was recorded for this clone. The chain is built from TRBV6-2 or TRBV6-3 and TRBJ2-7, with D perhaps matching TRBD1 (6 bases). Germline lookup yields CDR1 MNHEY and CDR2 SVGEGT. The ends were cut back, 6 bases at V and 3 bases at J, with 24 bases in the middle. CDR3 size: 17 residues. CDR3 sequence (DNA): TGTGCCAGCAGCCCTACCTATACCGGGACAACAATCTACGAGCAGTACTTC. As protein: CASSPTYTGTTIYEQYF.

The chain combines TRBV3-1 (or the pseudogene TRBV3-2) with TRBJ1-5, with D unresolved. This CDR3 is 13 amino acids long. V was clipped by 3 bases and J by 6 bases, with 9 bases between them. The germline V gene has CDR1 LGHDT and CDR2 YNNKEL (reference sequence). CDR3 bases: TGTGCCAGCAGCCAGGCCGGGGTTCAGCCCCAGCATTTT. Its translation: CASSQAGVQPQHF.

The chain has TRBV29-1 and TRBJ2-6, with D possibly being TRBD2 (7 bases). Germline V CDR1 and CDR2: SQVTM, ANQGSEA. Trimming left V 2 bases short and J 2 bases short, with 19 bases between. The CDR3 loop spans 18 amino acids. The CDR3 loop reads CSVEKRAGEGTGANVLTF. CDR3 DNA: TGCAGCGTTGAAAAGAGGGCAGGGGAGGGAACTGGGGCCAACGTCCTGACTTTC.

The chain links TRBV18 to TRBJ2-3; TRBD1 aligns across 7 bases. Trimming took 5 bases from V and 4 from J; bases not matched to a gene: 3. CDR1 is KGHSH, CDR2 LQKENI, per germline. This CDR3 comprises 13 residues. This chain's CDR3 is CASSGTVADTQYF. In DNA form, the CDR3 reads TGTGCCAGCTCAGGGACAGTTGCAGATACGCAGTATTTT.

The gene calls are TRBV4-2 and TRBJ2-2; 11 bases are shared with TRBD1. After removal of 1 base from V and 5 bases from J, the junction contained 12 bases not matched to a gene. The CDR3 runs to 19 residues. CDR1 LGHNA and CDR2 YNFKEQ come from the germline V gene. In DNA form, the CDR3 reads TGTGCCAGCAGCCAAGTGCTCCGGGACAGGGGGTTTCTGACCGGGGAGCTGTTTTTT. This codes for CASSQVLRDRGFLTGELFF.

V usage is TRBV6-4 and J usage is TRBJ2-2, with TRBD2 identical over 9 bases. This CDR3 is 16 amino acids long. V lost 3 bases and J lost 3; bases outside the gene matches: 5. Germline CDR1 is MRHNA and CDR2 is SNTAGT. CDR3 DNA: TGTGCCAGCAGTGATAAAGCGGGGGGTGACACCGGGGAGCTGTTTTTT. It encodes CASSDKAGGDTGELFF.

J is TRBJ1-1 and V is TRBV11-2; D call uncertain. With 5 bases removed from V and 11 bases from J, the gap between germline ends came to 9 bases. The germline CDR1 and CDR2 sequences are SGHAT and FQNNGV. The CDR3 loop spans 10 amino acids. The CDR3 reads CASSTRGAFF. In DNA, the CDR3 is TGTGCCAGCAGCACCCGAGGGGCTTTCTTT.

J is TRBJ2-1 and V is TRBV5-1; the match to TRBD2 covers 8 bases. The CDR3 runs to 17 residues. Germline CDR1 and CDR2: SGHRS and YFSETQ. V lost 4 bases and J lost 5; bases outside the gene matches: 14. The DNA of the CDR3 is TGCGCCAGCAGCCCTCGAGCGGGGGCCTCGAGAAACAATGAGCAGTTCTTC. This gives the protein CASSPRAGASRNNEQFF.

The chain carries TRBV21-1 and TRBJ1-1; TRBD1, the D gene given by the table, was not confirmed from the DNA. TRBV21-1 is a pseudogene segment. This CDR3 is 13 amino acids long. This chain's CDR3 is CASRSTGYTEAFF. Written as DNA, the CDR3 is TGTGCCAGCCGGTCCACAGGGTACACTGAAGCTTTCTTT.

The CDR3 DNA follows: TGTGCCAGCAGAGACTCGAGCTCCTACGAGCAGTACTTC. Amino acids: CASRDSSSYEQYF. The J gene is TRBJ2-7, the V gene TRBV5-5; D gene ambiguous. Trimming shortened V by 5 bases and J by 0 bases, and 9 bases separated the two germline ends. The germline V gene encodes CDR1 SGHKS and CDR2 YYEKEE (reference sequence). This CDR3 is built from 13 residues.

The rearrangement uses TRBV18 and TRBJ2-2; 10 positions agree with TRBD2. The CDR3 contains 17 residues. V was clipped by 1 base and J by 1 base; unmatched bases: 3. The germline CDR1 and CDR2 sequences are KGHSH and LQKENI. The CDR3 coding sequence is TGTGCCAGCTCACCACTAGCGGGGGGCGAGAACACCGGGGAGCTGTTTTTT. Its protein product is CASSPLAGGENTGELFF.

The chain recombines TRBV18 with TRBJ1-1; the D is unclear. Germline V gene sequence: CDR1 KGHSH, CDR2 LQKENI. The V end lost 2 bases, the J end lost 6 bases, and 7 bases lay between the germline ends. This CDR3 is 12 amino acids long. The CDR3 region is CASSPMSAEAFF. The CDR3 bases are TGTGCCAGCTCACCAATGAGCGCTGAAGCTTTCTTT.

This clone was detected once. Here the CDR3 DNA reads TGTGCCTCCCAACCTGGGAGCTACACTGAAGCTTTCTTT. The encoded protein is CASQPGSYTEAFF. The genes are TRBV10-3 and TRBJ1-1; D unresolved. V was clipped by 11 bases and J by 3 bases, with 16 bases between them. Per the germline V gene, CDR1 is ENHRY and CDR2 is SYGVKD. CDR3 length: 13 residues.

The V and J genes are TRBV6-1 and TRBJ1-2; no definite D call. From germline, CDR1 is MNHNS and CDR2 SASEGT. Trimming removed 1 base at V and 0 bases at J, with 9 bases between. The CDR3 length is 15 residues. The CDR3 protein is CASSEGLTANYGYTF. The DNA for the CDR3 is TGTGCCAGCAGTGAAGGATTGACTGCTAACTATGGCTACACCTTC.

The J gene is TRBJ1-5, the V gene TRBV6-1, with no clear D. The CDR3 has 14 residues. Germline CDR1 and CDR2: MNHNS and SASEGT. V was trimmed by 2 bases and J by 4 bases, leaving 9 bases between them. CDR3 protein: CASSEISTNQPQHF. The CDR3 nucleotides are TGTGCCAGCAGTGAAATAAGTACTAATCAGCCCCAGCATTTT.

The V call is TRBV3-1 (or the pseudogene TRBV3-2), the J call TRBJ1-6, with D tentatively TRBD1 (5 bases). Per the germline V gene, CDR1 is LGHDT and CDR2 is YNNKEL (reference sequence). The CDR3 covers 15 residues. V was trimmed by 4 bases and J by 8 bases, leaving 15 bases between them. CDR3 DNA sequence: TGTGCCAGCAGCCCCGCCCCCCAGGGATATTCACCCCTCCACTTT. Its protein product is CASSPAPQGYSPLHF.

This chain joins TRBV7-2 and TRBJ1-1; D is ambiguous. The germline V gene has CDR1 SGHTA and CDR2 FQGNSA. The CDR3 has 15 amino acids. Trimming removed 5 bases at V and 2 bases at J, with 15 bases between. The DNA for the CDR3 is TGTGCCAGCAGCATAAATATTGGAGGTAACACTGAAGCTTTCTTT. Translation: CASSINIGGNTEAFF.

This chain joins TRBV5-1 and TRBJ1-2, with 9 bases lining up with TRBD1. Trimming cost V 1 base and J 1 base; bases outside gene matches: 11. The CDR3 is 18 residues long. CDR1 and CDR2 from the germline V gene are SGHRS and YFSETQ. The CDR3 DNA sequence: TGCGCCAGCAGCTTGAGCGGGGGACAGGGCGGAGGTAACTATGGCTACACCTTC. Translation: CASSLSGGQGGGNYGYTF.

The chain couples TRBV7-8 to TRBJ2-7; 8 bases agree with TRBD2. Germline CDR1 is SGHVS and CDR2 is FQNEAQ. This CDR3 spans 15 amino acids. Unmatched junction bases numbered 3, after V lost 1 base and J lost 1 base. The CDR3 DNA reads TGTGCCAGCAGCTTAGGGGCGGGGGGTTCCTACGAGCAGTACTTC. Translation gives CASSLGAGGSYEQYF.

The V call is TRBV20-1, the J call TRBJ1-4; no definite D call. The V gene lost 3 bases and the J gene lost 8 bases, with 7 bases spanning the gap. The length of the CDR3 is 11 residues. Germline lookup yields CDR1 DFQATT and CDR2 SNEGSKA (reference sequence). The CDR3, as DNA: TGCAGTGCTAGGAGGGTCGAAAAACTGTTTTTT. Its protein is CSARRVEKLFF.

The genes are TRBV6-1 and TRBJ2-2; TRBD2 agrees at 10 bases. Germline V CDR1 and CDR2: MNHNS, SASEGT. After removal of 3 bases from V and 0 bases from J, the junction contained 4 bases not matched to a gene. The CDR3 extends over 17 amino acids. The CDR3 region is CASSEWLAGANTGELFF. DNA for the CDR3: TGTGCCAGCAGTGAGTGGCTAGCGGGGGCGAACACCGGGGAGCTGTTTTTT.

V gene TRBV6-5 combines with J gene TRBJ1-1, with D possibly being TRBD1 (5 bases). V was shortened by 5 bases and J by 3 bases, with 16 bases between the two germline ends. The CDR3 consists of 15 residues. Germline CDR1 is MNHEY and CDR2 is SVGAGI. The CDR3: CASSRSFRDYTEAFF. The CDR3 DNA sequence: TGTGCCAGCAGTCGCTCGTTCAGGGATTACACTGAAGCTTTCTTT.